Described below is a single T cell receptor beta chain sequence and its context. Antigen specificity is unknown. The CDR3 consists of 14 residues. V was shortened by 0 bases and J by 6 bases, with 8 bases between the two germline ends. The germline CDR1 and CDR2 sequences are MGHRA and YSYEKL. The data are from a study of cytomegalovirus exposure and HLA in healthy donors. Study results and caveats: Previously analyzed data showed that most TCR beta V segments were productive at a frequency of about 87% or about 30%. As a later analysis showed, several of the most significant clusters appeared to be linked to common viral pathogens. The authors enumerated 180 or so TCR beta chains as linked to cytomegalovirus. Relative to equally common others, HLA-associated TCR beta chains showed greater clonal expansion in a later analysis.

Vbeta (60) and Jbeta (13) primers were used in the PCR. Only in-frame clones appear in the TCRdb table, and some are missing; sequencing was by immunoSEQ multiplex PCR. The sample includes around 180,000 clones, approximately 80% of them seen just once. The clonotype comes from a man aged 18 to 29 in good health and CMV-seronegative. The sample comprised PBMCs. The chain employs TRBV4-1 and TRBJ2-2; D is ambiguous. The CDR3 sequence: CASSQEDTAGELFF. CDR3 sequence (DNA): TGCGCCAGCAGCCAAGAAGACACGGCCGGGGAGCTGTTTTTT.